This T cell receptor (beta chain) was recovered during a study of cytomegalovirus exposure and HLA in healthy donors. Across the study: The roughly 130 validation repertoires, a later analysis reported, used the same platform as the roughly 650 repertoires from the first cohort.

Profiling relied on immunoSEQ multiplex PCR, and the TCRdb table lists in-frame clones only, not all of them. The sample carries approximately 140,000 clones, about 83% recorded once. J lost 1 base, V lost 2 bases, and 8 bases had no gene match. From germline, CDR1 is SGHTA and CDR2 FQGTGA. The CDR3 sequence is 20 residues long. Points from the study as a whole: Among TCR beta chains, those listed as cytomegalovirus-associated numbered around 160. Reportedly, cytomegalovirus status was diagnosed with high sensitivity and specificity. Most TCR sequences showed up rarely, but some public TCRs showed up in many donors.

This clone was observed a few times. The antigen remains undetermined. The material sequenced was PBMCs. V usage is TRBV7-3 and J usage is TRBJ2-2, with 15 bases aligning to TRBD2. This sequence originates from a woman aged 25-40 years in good health and CMV-seronegative. The CDR3 bases are TGTGCCAGCAGCTTAGCACCGGGACTAGCGGGGGGCAGGAACACCGGGGAGCTGTTTTTT. It is translated as CASSLAPGLAGGRNTGELFF. The full variable domain, with the rest looked up from reference TRBV7-3 and TRBJ2-2, is GAGVSQTPSNKVTEKGKYVELRCDPISGHTALYWYRQSLGQGPEFLIYFQGTGAADDSGLPNDRFFAVRPEGSVSTLKIQRTERGDSAVYLCASSLAPGLAGGRNTGELFFGEGSRLTVL.